A single sample gave rise to the 4 T cell receptor beta chains below, sequenced in a study of OX40 agonist ivuxolimab in advanced cancers. Assay: immunoSEQ multiplex PCR; the TCRdb copy retains only in-frame clones and omits some. The sample carries roughly 60,000 clones, roughly nine tenths recorded once. The sequences come from CD4+ or CD8+ T cells sorted from blood, collected in a trial of the OX40 agonist ivuxolimab. These receptors came from an adult with an advanced solid tumor such as melanoma, head and neck, liver or kidney cancer.

The chain combines TRBV27 with TRBJ2-2; 8 bases line up with TRBD2. V was clipped by 3 bases and J by 4 bases; unmatched bases: 7. CDR1 and CDR2 (germline): MNHEY, SMNVEV (reference sequence). The CDR3 length is 16 residues. Here the CDR3 reads CASSFRGGSVTGELFF. CDR3 nucleotides: TGTGCCAGCAGTTTTCGGGGGGGAAGTGTCACCGGGGAGCTGTTTTTT.

This clone occurred once. The gene calls are TRBV6-5 and TRBJ2-3, with unresolved D. Germline CDR1 and CDR2: MNHEY and SVGAGI. The CDR3 totals 13 residues. Trimming stripped 2 bases from V and 4 bases from J, with 7 bases between. CDR3 in amino acids: CASSYGQPDTQYF. The CDR3 DNA is TGTGCCAGCAGTTACGGCCAGCCAGATACGCAGTATTTT.

The rearrangement joins TRBV30 to TRBJ1-5, with TRBD1 matching 9 bases. The CDR3 runs to 15 residues. Germline V gene data show CDR1 as GTSNPN and CDR2 as SVGIG (reference sequence). With 2 bases clipped from V and 3 bases from J, the junction kept 5 bases outside the gene matches. The CDR3 coding sequence is TGTGCCTGGAGTCCGGGACAGGGCTACAATCAGCCCCAGCATTTT. This sequence encodes CAWSPGQGYNQPQHF.

V gene TRBV7-9 combines with J gene TRBJ2-7; 7 nucleotides align to TRBD1. J gave up 3 bases and V 5 bases, and 10 bases lay outside the gene matches. Germline V gene lookup returns CDR1 SEHNR and CDR2 FQNEAQ (reference sequence). CDR3 length equals 15 residues. CDR3 region: CASSQGGQFIYEQYF. CDR3 sequence (DNA): TGTGCCAGCAGCCAAGGGGGACAGTTTATCTACGAGCAGTACTTC.